The clone carrying this TCR beta chain was seen once. Trimming shortened V by 7 bases and J by 0 bases, and 7 bases separated the two germline ends. Germline-derived CDR1 and CDR2 are LNHDA and SQIVND (reference sequence). This CDR3 is built from 13 residues. The data were obtained in a study of blood T cell repertoires in COVID-19. The method was immunoSEQ multiplex PCR; TCRdb's version includes in-frame clones alone and lacks a portion of them. The sample holds about 260,000 clones; around 80% are singletons and the top ten take approximately 4.3%. The sequence was obtained from a man between 25 and 39 years old with acute COVID-19. The specimen sequenced was PBMCs or T cells enriched from blood (not recorded which). The chain is built from TRBV19 and TRBJ1-3, with no clear D. The CDR3 coding sequence is TGTGCCAGTAAAGCGTACTCTGGAAACACCATATATTTT. Translation: CASKAYSGNTIYF.